This T cell receptor (beta chain) appears in the sequencing data of a study of blood T cell repertoires in COVID-19 (dated by TCRdb to the early 2020s). With respect to the entire study: The collaborator samples originated in the United States, Italy and Spain and spanned the acute and convalescent phases of COVID-19. The material from the prospective study consisted of cDNA or gDNA derived from T cells, B-cell-depleted T cells, or PBMCs. The dataset comprised deeply sampled blood TCRbeta repertoires from subjects exposed to, actively infected with, or recovered from COVID-19. A freely available public database, intended as a resource for researchers studying the immune response to SARS-CoV-2, is where the repertoires were released. Samples were obtained from the ongoing ImmuneRACE study (first 160 participants) and from about 1,300 subjects provided by 6 global collaborators. Sample metadata almost always included a de-identified subject ID, COVID-19 status, age in years and sex. Where HLA class I and class II types were available, the types were taken from metadata supplied by the sample provider, not from assay-based typing.

One collaborating source in Seattle enrolled patients during active infection and followed them longitudinally through the course of disease. Collaborating institutions collected whole blood in K2EDTA tubes following their own protocols. Collaborator samples were shipped for TCRbeta analysis as frozen whole blood, isolated PBMCs, or DNA extracted from either sample type. In the case of this clone: This clone's antigen is unknown. There are no base qualities to consult, and no much larger clone falls within one base.

Study-wide conclusions, independent of this receptor: Clinical and demographic metadata were provided uncurated, with the amount varying by source and participant.

TCRbeta CDR3 regions were amplified from genomic DNA by means of the immunoSEQ Assay, a bias-controlled multiplex PCR. On the study's bioinformatics: Within the assay, amplification of reference gene primers was used to estimate how many nucleated cells each sample contained. To quantify the absolute abundance of each unique TCRbeta CDR3 rearrangement, sequence reads were collapsed and filtered. For each sample, productive Simpson clonality was calculated as the square root of Simpson's diversity index over productive rearrangements. TCRdb retrieved this table from immuneACCESS and kept in-frame rearrangements only. Not all clones are present; in checked studies, unresolved V genes account for under half, and no reason is known for the remainder. D and trimming come from the DNA, and the V and J calls and clone size come from that table. The sample records some 360,000 clones, around 90% of which are singletons. The biggest ten clones account for over 3.5% of the sample.

CDR1 and CDR2 (SGHKS, YYEKEE) derive from the germline V gene (reference sequence). V is reduced by 2 bases and J by 4 bases, leaving a spacing of 14 bases between them. Its CDR3 holds 15 amino acids, cysteine through phenylalanine. Of the read, only the CDR3 DNA is kept; its 45 bases are in frame from base 1. The rearrangement combines TRBV5-5 with TRBJ2-3, with the D gene not clear enough to name. The TCR sequence derives from an older woman with COVID-19, enrolled during active disease. Specimen: peripheral blood. The sequence in DNA is TGTGCCAGCAGCTTAGCGTCGATCAAGGCAGATACGCAGTATTTT. Protein translation: CASSLASIKADTQYF.